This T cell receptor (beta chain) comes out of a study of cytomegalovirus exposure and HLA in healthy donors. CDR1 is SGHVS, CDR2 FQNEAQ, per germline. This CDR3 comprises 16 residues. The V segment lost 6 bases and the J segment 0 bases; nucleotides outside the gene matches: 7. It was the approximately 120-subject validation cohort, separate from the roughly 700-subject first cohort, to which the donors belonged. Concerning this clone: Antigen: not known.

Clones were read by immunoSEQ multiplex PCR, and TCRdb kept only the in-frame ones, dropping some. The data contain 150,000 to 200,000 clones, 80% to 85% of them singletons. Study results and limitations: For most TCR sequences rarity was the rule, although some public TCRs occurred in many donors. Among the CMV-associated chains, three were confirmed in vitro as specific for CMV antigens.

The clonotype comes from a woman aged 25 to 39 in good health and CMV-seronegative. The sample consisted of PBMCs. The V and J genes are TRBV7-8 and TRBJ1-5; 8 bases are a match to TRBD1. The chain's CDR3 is CASRRQGRNSNQPQHF. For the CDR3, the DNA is TGTGCCAGCAGGAGACAGGGGCGAAATAGCAATCAGCCCCAGCATTTT.